The 17 T cell receptor beta chains listed next were all sequenced from one sample in a study of blood T cell repertoires in COVID-19. TCRdb keeps only in-frame clones here, not all; method: immunoSEQ multiplex PCR. The data hold about 30,000 clones, with over 70% observed a single time. The sample was peripheral blood. The receptors originated from a woman between 65 and 79 years old with acute or convalescent COVID-19.

The V call is TRBV11-2, the J call TRBJ1-1; no clear D gene. Germline CDR1 and CDR2: SGHAT and FQNNGV. CDR3 length: 14 amino acids. V was cut by 2 bases and J by 1 base, with 8 bases left in between. In DNA form, the CDR3 reads TGTGCCAGCAGCTTACGGAGAGGGAACACTGAAGCTTTCTTT. Translated, it gives CASSLRRGNTEAFF.

The gene calls are TRBV30 and TRBJ2-5, with a tentative D call TRBD2 (6 bases). CDR3 length: 15 amino acids. The ends were cut back, 4 bases at V and 5 bases at J, with 20 bases in the middle. CDR1 and CDR2 from the germline V gene are GTSNPN and SVGIG (reference sequence). The CDR3 reads CAWTLSGGVSETQYF. The CDR3 nucleotides read TGTGCCTGGACCCTTAGCGGCGGTGTTTCCGAGACCCAGTACTTC. Together with reference TRBV30 and TRBJ2-5, the CDR3 gives the full variable domain: SQTIHQWPATLVQPVGSPLSLECTVEGTSNPNLYWYRQAAGRGLQLLFYSVGIGQISSEVPQNLSASRPQDRQFILSSKKLLLSDSGFYLCAWTLSGGVSETQYFGPGTRLLVL.

The genes are TRBV3-1 (or the pseudogene TRBV3-2) and TRBJ1-1; tentative D call: TRBD1 (5 bases). Trimming cost V 5 bases and J 2 bases, with 15 bases left between them. Germline V gene data show CDR1 as LGHDT and CDR2 as YNNKEL (reference sequence). This CDR3 is 15 amino acids long. CDR3 sequence: CASSKRTRPNTEAFF. The DNA for the CDR3 is TGTGCCAGCAGCAAAAGGACAAGACCTAACACTGAAGCTTTCTTT.

This chain connects TRBV6-2 or TRBV6-3 to TRBJ2-5, with TRBD2 matching 10 bases. Germline CDR1 reads MNHEY; CDR2 reads SVGEGT. The CDR3 covers 15 residues. J lost 5 bases, V lost 0 bases, and 3 bases had no gene match. The CDR3 here is CASSYSLTSGETQYF. CDR3 nucleotides: TGTGCCAGCAGTTACTCGTTGACTAGCGGGGAGACCCAGTACTTC.

CDR3 loop: CASRMRLDEQFF. The CDR3 DNA follows: TGTGCCAGCAGGATGAGACTGGATGAGCAGTTCTTC. The chain combines TRBV2 with TRBJ2-1; D is unresolved. V was cut by 6 bases and J by 8 bases, with 11 bases left in between. This CDR3 has 12 residues. Germline V CDR1 and CDR2: SNHLY, FYNNEI.

V gene TRBV9 combines with J gene TRBJ2-5, with D tentatively TRBD2 (6 bases). There are 16 residues in the CDR3. Trimming shortened V by 0 bases and J by 4 bases, and 16 bases separated the two germline ends. Germline-derived CDR1 and CDR2 are SGDLS and YYNGEE. CDR3 residues: CASSVVPGGPGETQYF. CDR3 bases: TGTGCCAGCAGCGTAGTCCCCGGAGGGCCGGGAGAGACCCAGTACTTC.

A single count supports this clone. The rearrangement links TRBV9 to TRBJ1-2, with D maybe TRBD1 (5 bases). V was shortened by 10 bases and J by 4 bases, with 20 bases between the two germline ends. This CDR3 region has 14 residues. Germline CDR1 SGDLS, CDR2 YYNGEE. CDR3 loop: CASTGGAPFYGYTF. In nucleotides, the CDR3 is TGTGCCTCAACTGGAGGGGCCCCTTTCTATGGCTACACCTTC.

The chain uses TRBV4-2 and TRBJ1-4; TRBD1 matches 9 bases. The germline V gene encodes CDR1 LGHNA and CDR2 YNFKEQ. V gave up 0 bases and J gave up 8 bases; unmatched junction bases: 7. CDR3 length: 16 amino acids. CDR3 residues: CASSQDPGQGSEKLFF. The CDR3 DNA is TGTGCCAGCAGCCAAGATCCGGGACAGGGAAGCGAAAAACTGTTTTTT.

The V call is TRBV28, the J call TRBJ1-2; perhaps TRBD1 as D (5 bases). Trimming stripped 6 bases from V and 0 bases from J, with 11 bases between. The germline gives CDR1 MDHEN, CDR2 SYDVKM. CDR3 length: 14 residues. The CDR3 loop reads CASSRRGSNYGYTF. The CDR3 region has the DNA TGTGCCAGCAGCCGACGGGGGTCTAACTATGGCTACACCTTC.

V is TRBV7-2 and J is TRBJ2-7; unclear D gene. Trimming removed 0 bases at V and 3 bases at J, with 9 bases between. The CDR3 runs 14 residues. Germline V CDR1 and CDR2: SGHTA, FQGNSA. The CDR3 DNA reads as TGTGCCAGCAGCTTAGCAGCTAGAGGCTACGAGCAGTACTTC. Translated: CASSLAARGYEQYF.

This clone was detected only once. V usage is TRBV11-3 and J usage is TRBJ2-3; a weak D match, TRBD1 (7 bases). The germline CDR1 and CDR2 sequences are SGHNT and YENEEA. V was cut by 3 bases and J by 5 bases, with 9 bases left in between. The CDR3 is made up of 13 amino acids. CDR3 region: CASSFQGGDTQYF. For the CDR3, the DNA is TGTGCCAGCAGCTTCCAGGGGGGAGATACGCAGTATTTT.

This clone was observed a few times. The V gene is TRBV28, the J gene TRBJ1-5; no definite D call. Trimming took off 7 bases at V and 3 bases at J, with 16 bases between the two ends. This CDR3 contains 15 residues. Germline-derived CDR1 and CDR2 are MDHEN and SYDVKM. Here the CDR3 reads CASNTPVTVNQPQHF. In DNA form, the CDR3 reads TGTGCCAGCAATACCCCGGTTACAGTCAATCAGCCCCAGCATTTT.

The chain recombines TRBV2 with TRBJ1-1, with 9 bases identical to TRBD1. V was clipped by 1 base and J by 0 bases; unmatched bases: 6. The germline V gene has CDR1 SNHLY and CDR2 FYNNEI. The CDR3 sequence is 17 residues long. Here the CDR3 reads CASSEVGTGNLNTEAFF. The CDR3 nucleotides are TGTGCCAGCAGTGAAGTGGGGACAGGGAACCTGAACACTGAAGCTTTCTTT.

The chain couples TRBV5-5 to TRBJ2-4, with 11 bases that match TRBD2. The CDR3 covers 17 residues. CDR1 is SGHKS and CDR2 is YYEKEE in the germline V gene (reference sequence). V was clipped by 4 bases and J by 6 bases; unmatched bases: 12. The CDR3: CASSNGVSGGAGNIQYF. For the CDR3, the DNA is TGTGCCAGCAGCAATGGGGTTAGCGGGGGGGCCGGAAACATTCAGTACTTC.

This clone showed up just a few times. V usage is TRBV6-2 or TRBV6-3 and J usage is TRBJ1-1; D unclear. The CDR3 contains 16 residues. The germline CDR1 and CDR2 sequences are MNHEY and SVGEGT. Trimming pared 0 bases from V and 1 base from J, leaving 12 bases between. The chain's CDR3 is CASSYSVRDKNTEAFF. CDR3 in DNA: TGTGCCAGCAGTTACTCTGTGCGTGATAAGAACACTGAAGCTTTCTTT.

The CDR3 DNA reads as TGTGCCAGCAGCGCCTCGACAGGGGGAGATGGCTACACCTTC. Amino acids: CASSASTGGDGYTF. This sequence joins TRBV9 and TRBJ1-2, with 9 bases identical to TRBD1. The CDR3 length is 14 residues. Germline V gene data show CDR1 as SGDLS and CDR2 as YYNGEE. Trimming cost V 3 bases and J 6 bases; bases outside gene matches: 6.

CDR3 protein: CASSPSGVRSSDGYTF. The CDR3 coding sequence is TGTGCCAGCAGCCCTAGTGGAGTTAGGAGTAGCGATGGCTACACCTTC. J is TRBJ1-2 and V is TRBV6-6; D is unclear. Germline V gene sequence: CDR1 MNHNY, CDR2 SVGAGI (reference sequence). This CDR3 comprises 16 residues. Trimming removed 6 bases from V and 6 bases from J, with 23 bases in between.